Included here is one T cell receptor (beta chain) sequence, with context. The data stem from a study of T cell changes during pregnancy in multiple sclerosis. Sequencing was performed with immunoSEQ multiplex PCR; in TCRdb, only in-frame clones are kept and a portion is missing. The table records 75,000 to 95,000 clones, 80% to 95% of them present only once. Germline assignment: CDR1 SGHNT and CDR2 YYREEE (reference sequence). The CDR3 consists of 14 residues. V was trimmed by 4 bases and J by 5 bases, leaving 12 bases between them. The chain combines TRBV5-4 with TRBJ2-2; possible D gene TRBD2, 6 bases. The receptor was isolated from a female donor in good health, enrolled as a control in a pregnancy study. Specimen: peripheral blood, collected in the first trimester of pregnancy. CDR3 nucleotide sequence: TGTGCCAGCAGCCTAAGGGGAGGAACCGGGGAGCTGTTTTTT. Its translation: CASSLRGGTGELFF.